The 3 T cell receptor beta chains below come from one sample, sequenced in a study of cytomegalovirus exposure and HLA in healthy donors. Vbeta (60) and Jbeta (13) primers were used in the PCR. Clones were read by immunoSEQ multiplex PCR, and TCRdb kept only the in-frame ones, dropping some. The listing contains just over 200,000 clones. Sequencing was done on a sample of PBMCs. Receptors were obtained from a girl aged 2-10 years in good health and CMV-seropositive.

The genes are TRBV2 and TRBJ1-1, with a possible D match to TRBD1 (6 bases). The CDR3 covers 16 residues. Looked up from germline, CDR1 is SNHLY and CDR2 is FYNNEI. The V gene lost 2 bases and the J gene lost 3 bases, with 16 bases spanning the gap. CDR3 DNA sequence: TGTGCCAGCAGTGAAAGCTCACAGGGTTGGGACACTGAAGCTTTCTTT. This encodes CASSESSQGWDTEAFF.

The V call is TRBV18, the J call TRBJ2-7, with 12 bases matching TRBD2. Germline CDR1 reads KGHSH; CDR2 reads LQKENI. Trimming took 4 bases from V and 0 from J; bases not matched to a gene: 10. This CDR3 has 18 residues. CDR3 nucleotides: TGTGCCAGCTCACGATCGGGACTAGCGGGCCCACCCTCCTACGAGCAGTACTTC. Translating it yields CASSRSGLAGPPSYEQYF.

The J gene is TRBJ2-3, the V gene TRBV7-9, with D possibly being TRBD2 (6 bases). There are 16 residues in the CDR3. Germline CDR1 reads SEHNR; CDR2 reads FQNEAQ (reference sequence). Trimming left V 5 bases short and J 5 bases short, with 20 bases between. The CDR3 sequence is CASSHSLAETLDTQYF. DNA of the CDR3: TGTGCCAGCAGCCACTCCTTAGCGGAGACGCTAGATACGCAGTATTTT.